The 23 T cell receptor beta chains reported below all come from one sample, sequenced in a study of blood T cell repertoires in COVID-19. Data came from immunoSEQ multiplex PCR; TCRdb stores just in-frame clones and leaves some out. This sample has tens of thousands of clones, with around nine tenths found just once. The sample comprised peripheral blood. All receptors derive from a man aged 35 to 55 with COVID-19, enrolled during active disease.

The chain is built from TRBV3-1 (or the pseudogene TRBV3-2) and TRBJ1-4, with TRBD1 as a possible D gene (5 bases). The ends were cut back, 0 bases at V and 3 bases at J, with 23 bases in the middle. Germline assignment: CDR1 LGHDT and CDR2 YNNKEL (reference sequence). This CDR3 region has 20 residues. The CDR3 nucleotides read TGTGCCAGCAGCCAAGATCCAGGAGTAAACTTAGGGGCACCTAATGAAAAACTGTTTTTT. It translates to CASSQDPGVNLGAPNEKLFF.

The chain is built from TRBV18 and TRBJ2-2, with D possibly being TRBD2 (6 bases). Germline V CDR1 and CDR2: KGHSH, LQKENI. V was clipped by 1 base and J by 3 bases, with 12 bases between them. The CDR3 is made up of 16 amino acids. This CDR3 reads CASSPRAGRDTGELFF. Here the CDR3 DNA reads TGTGCCAGCTCACCACGGGCGGGAAGGGACACCGGGGAGCTGTTTTTT. Variable domain in full (rest from reference TRBV18 and TRBJ2-2): NAGVMQNPRHLVRRRGQEARLRCSPMKGHSHVYWYRQLPEEGLKFMVYLQKENIIDESGMPKERFSAEFPKEGPSILRIQQVVRGDSAAYFCASSPRAGRDTGELFFGEGSRLTVL.

The CDR3 bases are TGTGCCAGCAGTTTACAGGGTGAAACTGAAGCTTTCTTT. Protein product: CASSLQGETEAFF. The J gene is TRBJ1-1, the V gene TRBV2; possible D gene TRBD1, 6 bases. Trimming took 5 bases from V and 5 from J, leaving 12 bases between them. Germline CDR1 is SNHLY and CDR2 is FYNNEI. The CDR3 extends over 13 amino acids.

This sequence joins TRBV6-5 and TRBJ1-2, with D uncertain. CDR3 length: 13 residues. Trimming pared 5 bases from V and 4 bases from J, leaving 11 bases between. Germline V gene lookup returns CDR1 MNHEY and CDR2 SVGAGI. The CDR3 DNA reads TGTGCCAGCAGTCGCGCAGGAATCTATGGCTACACCTTC. Its translation: CASSRAGIYGYTF.

The chain is built from TRBV30 and TRBJ2-3; 7 bases are a match to TRBD1. Per germline, CDR1 GTSNPN and CDR2 SVGIG (reference sequence). V shed 8 bases, J shed 2 bases, and the junction held 7 bases outside the gene matches. There are 13 residues in the CDR3. The CDR3 nucleotides read TGTGCCGGCGCAGGGGGTTTCACAGATACGCAGTATTTT. As protein: CAGAGGFTDTQYF.

The chain combines TRBV7-9 with TRBJ2-5; 10 bases fit TRBD1. There are 14 residues in the CDR3. Per the germline V gene, CDR1 is SEHNR and CDR2 is FQNEAQ (reference sequence). Trimming took 6 bases from V and 5 from J; bases not matched to a gene: 6. CDR3 sequence reads: CASSGTGEMETQYF. CDR3 nucleotides: TGTGCCAGCAGTGGGACAGGGGAGATGGAGACCCAGTACTTC.

The chain joins TRBV18 to TRBJ2-7, with a possible D match to TRBD2 (6 bases). This CDR3 contains 12 residues. V lost 4 bases and J lost 5, with 9 bases in between. Per germline, CDR1 KGHSH and CDR2 LQKENI. In nucleotides, the CDR3 is TGTGCCAGCTCACTGCGGGGCCACGAGCAGTACTTC. This sequence encodes CASSLRGHEQYF.

The gene calls are TRBV5-4 and TRBJ1-3; weak D call: TRBD1 (6 bases). Trimming took 1 base from V and 0 from J, leaving 11 bases between them. This CDR3 has 16 amino acids. Germline CDR1 and CDR2: SGHNT and YYREEE (reference sequence). The CDR3 is CASSLRTGLSGNTIYF. Here the CDR3 DNA reads TGTGCCAGCAGCTTGCGCACAGGGCTCTCTGGAAACACCATATATTTT. Looking up the rest from reference TRBV5-4 and TRBJ1-3 gives the full variable domain: ETGVTQSPTHLIKTRGQQVTLRCSSQSGHNTVSWYQQALGQGPQFIFQYYREEENGRGNFPPRFSGLQFPNYSSELNVNALELDDSALYLCASSLRTGLSGNTIYFGEGSWLTVV.

The CDR3: CASIKSGYNSPLHF. Here the CDR3 DNA reads TGTGCCAGTATAAAATCAGGGTATAATTCACCCCTCCACTTT. V usage is TRBV11-2 and J usage is TRBJ1-6; TRBD1 might be the D (5 bases). The germline V gene has CDR1 SGHAT and CDR2 FQNNGV. The V end lost 9 bases, the J end lost 4 bases, and 13 bases lay between the germline ends. This CDR3 has 14 amino acids.

The chain uses TRBV19 and TRBJ1-6; no clear D gene. Germline lookup yields CDR1 LNHDA and CDR2 SQIVND (reference sequence). The CDR3 loop spans 14 amino acids. Trimming shortened V by 4 bases and J by 8 bases, and 12 bases separated the two germline ends. This chain's CDR3 is CASSSDTSDSPLHF. The CDR3, as DNA: TGTGCCAGTAGTAGTGACACCTCAGATTCACCCCTCCACTTT.

The rearrangement joins TRBV7-2 to TRBJ1-5, with D hard to call. V dropped 5 bases and J dropped 1 base, with 12 bases sitting between them. Looked up from germline, CDR1 is SGHTA and CDR2 is FQGNSA. CDR3 length: 15 amino acids. The CDR3 nucleotides read TGTGCCAGCAGCATGCAGGCTGGGAGCAATCAGCCCCAGCATTTT. Its protein product is CASSMQAGSNQPQHF. The complete variable domain, with remaining parts taken from reference TRBV7-2 and TRBJ1-5, reads GAGVSQSPSNKVTEKGKDVELRCDPISGHTALYWYRQSLGQGLEFLIYFQGNSAPDKSGLPSDRFSAERTGGSVSTLTIQRTQQEDSAVYLCASSMQAGSNQPQHFGDGTRLSIL.

The chain is built from TRBV6-5 and TRBJ2-5, with D perhaps TRBD2 (5 bases). The CDR3 has 16 amino acids. V dropped 3 bases and J dropped 5 bases, with 19 bases sitting between them. Looked up from germline, CDR1 is MNHEY and CDR2 is SVGAGI. This chain's CDR3 is CASSYYGNPAHETQYF. CDR3 nucleotide sequence: TGTGCCAGCAGTTATTACGGGAACCCGGCCCATGAGACCCAGTACTTC.

This clone was detected only a few times. The chain combines TRBV9 with TRBJ1-3; 10 bases match TRBD1. V shed 0 bases, J shed 3 bases, and the junction held 3 bases outside the gene matches. There are 16 residues in the CDR3. CDR1 and CDR2 from the germline V gene are SGDLS and YYNGEE. The CDR3 is CASSVEGTGVGNTIYF. CDR3 sequence (DNA): TGTGCCAGCAGCGTAGAAGGGACAGGGGTTGGAAACACCATATATTTT.

The rearrangement joins TRBV19 to TRBJ2-1, with 16 bases identical to TRBD2. The CDR3 has 16 residues. With 7 bases clipped from V and 9 bases from J, the junction kept 9 bases outside the gene matches. CDR1 is LNHDA, CDR2 SQIVND, per germline (reference sequence). CDR3 in DNA: TGTGCCAGTACCTCCAAGGGACTAGCGGGGGGGTCTGAGCAGTTCTTC. It codes for CASTSKGLAGGSEQFF.

The chain uses TRBV7-6 and TRBJ1-2; D remains unclear. The V end lost 5 bases, the J end lost 4 bases, and 14 bases lay between the germline ends. The CDR3 length is 14 residues. Germline values: CDR1 SGHVS, CDR2 FNYEAQ. The CDR3 coding sequence is TGTGCCAGCAGCCCCACTGGCGAGGGCTATGGCTACACCTTC. This codes for CASSPTGEGYGYTF.

The sample holds a few counts of this clone. The chain combines TRBV6-5 with TRBJ2-7, with 8 positions matching TRBD1. With 5 bases clipped from V and 3 bases from J, the junction kept 6 bases outside the gene matches. CDR1 is MNHEY, CDR2 SVGAGI, per germline. The CDR3 has 14 amino acids. CDR3 loop: CASSPITGGYEQYF. The CDR3 region has the DNA TGTGCCAGCAGTCCAATTACAGGGGGCTACGAGCAGTACTTC.

The chain combines TRBV20-1 with TRBJ2-6, with 10 positions matching TRBD1. The V segment lost 3 bases and the J segment 0 bases; nucleotides outside the gene matches: 5. Germline V gives CDR1 DFQATT, CDR2 SNEGSKA (reference sequence). The CDR3 has 17 residues. CDR3 residues: CSASFGTGASGANVLTF. CDR3 DNA sequence: TGCAGTGCTAGTTTCGGGACAGGGGCCTCTGGGGCCAACGTCCTGACTTTC.

The V and J genes are TRBV30 and TRBJ2-1; 9 bases align to TRBD1. The CDR3 consists of 12 residues. Germline V gene lookup returns CDR1 GTSNPN and CDR2 SVGIG (reference sequence). Trimming took 4 bases from V and 8 from J; bases not matched to a gene: 3. CDR3 sequence: CAWNTGGDEQFF. In nucleotides, the CDR3 is TGTGCCTGGAATACAGGGGGCGATGAGCAGTTCTTC.

This clone was seen a single time. This chain connects TRBV12-2 to TRBJ2-5; the table's D call, TRBD2, has no DNA check behind it. TRBV12-2 is a documented pseudogene. The CDR3 spans 14 residues. The DNA of the CDR3 is TGTGCAAGTCGCTTAGTGCGTTTCCAAGAGACCCAGTACTTC. This translates into CASRLVRFQETQYF.

This clone was counted a few times. This chain joins TRBV5-1 and TRBJ1-2; D not resolved. The CDR3 is 11 amino acids. Germline V gene data show CDR1 as SGHRS and CDR2 as YFSETQ. V lost 4 bases and J lost 6, with 7 bases in between. CDR3 region: CASSGRDGYTF. The CDR3 DNA reads as TGCGCCAGCAGCGGTCGGGATGGCTACACCTTC.

CDR3 sequence (DNA): TGTGCCAGCAGCCCACCAGGACAGGGGGCCAAAGGAAACACCATATATTTT. Translation: CASSPPGQGAKGNTIYF. V is TRBV9 and J is TRBJ1-3; 11 bases align to TRBD1. CDR1 and CDR2 from the germline V gene are SGDLS and YYNGEE. The CDR3 extends over 17 amino acids. J was trimmed by 4 bases and V by 4 bases; bases with no gene match: 10.

The chain links TRBV10-3 to TRBJ1-3; D remains unclear. This CDR3 has 15 amino acids. CDR1 and CDR2 (germline): ENHRY, SYGVKD. V lost 2 bases and J 0 bases, leaving 8 bases between the germline ends. CDR3 in DNA: TGTGCCATCAGTGAGCAAGCTTTCTCTGGAAACACCATATATTTT. Amino acids: CAISEQAFSGNTIYF.

This clone was observed a single time. CDR3: CASGLGVGGISTDTQYF. The CDR3 DNA reads as TGTGCTAGTGGTTTGGGGGTTGGCGGGATTAGCACAGATACGCAGTATTTT. This chain links TRBV12-5 with TRBJ2-3; D perhaps matches TRBD2 (6 bases). The germline CDR1 and CDR2 sequences are LGHNT and FRNRAP. V gave up 1 base and J gave up 0 bases, with 14 bases separating them. The CDR3 is made up of 17 amino acids. Together with reference TRBV12-5 and TRBJ2-3, the CDR3 gives the full variable domain: DARVTQTPRHKVTEMGQEVTMRCQPILGHNTVFWYRQTMMQGLELLAYFRNRAPLDDSGMPKDRFSAEMPDATLATLKIQPSEPRDSAVYFCASGLGVGGISTDTQYFGPGTRLTVL.